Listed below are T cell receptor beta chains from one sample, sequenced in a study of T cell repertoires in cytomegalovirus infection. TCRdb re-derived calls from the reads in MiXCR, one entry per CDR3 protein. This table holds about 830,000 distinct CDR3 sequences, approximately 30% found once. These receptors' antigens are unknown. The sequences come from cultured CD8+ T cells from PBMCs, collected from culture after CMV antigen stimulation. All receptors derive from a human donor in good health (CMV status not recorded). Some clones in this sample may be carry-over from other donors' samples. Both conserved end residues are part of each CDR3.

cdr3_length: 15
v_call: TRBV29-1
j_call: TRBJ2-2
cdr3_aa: CSVVADRGGSGELFF

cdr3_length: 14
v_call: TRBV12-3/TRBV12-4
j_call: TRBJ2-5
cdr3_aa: CASGFLVARETQYF

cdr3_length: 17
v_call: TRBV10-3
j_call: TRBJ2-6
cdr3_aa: CAISVRDRDSGANVLTF

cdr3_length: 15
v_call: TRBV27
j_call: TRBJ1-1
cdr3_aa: CASSLSADLNTEAFF

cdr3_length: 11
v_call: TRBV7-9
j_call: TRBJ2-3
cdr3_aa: CASYGPDTQYF

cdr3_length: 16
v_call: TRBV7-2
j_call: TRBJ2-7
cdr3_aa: CANSLDREARGYEQYF

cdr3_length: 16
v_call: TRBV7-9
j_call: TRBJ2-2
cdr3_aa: CASSPRDGGYTGELFF

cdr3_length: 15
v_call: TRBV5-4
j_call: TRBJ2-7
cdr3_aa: CASSWGRGALYEQYF

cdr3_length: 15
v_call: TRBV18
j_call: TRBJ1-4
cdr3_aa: CASSLNRVGGEKLFF

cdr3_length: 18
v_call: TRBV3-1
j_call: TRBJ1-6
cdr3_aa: CASSQGSGSLSHNSPLHF

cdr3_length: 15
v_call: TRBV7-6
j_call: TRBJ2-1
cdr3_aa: CASSPRTSGYNEQFF

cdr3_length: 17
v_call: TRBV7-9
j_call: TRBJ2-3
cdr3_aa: CASSLGLGKQGADTQYF

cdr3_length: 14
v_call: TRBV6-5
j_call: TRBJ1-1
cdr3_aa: CASRSTGVNTEAFF

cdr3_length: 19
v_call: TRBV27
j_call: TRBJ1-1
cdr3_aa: CASSLYPQGRRVWNTEAFF

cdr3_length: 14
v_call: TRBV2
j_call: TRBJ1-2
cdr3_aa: CASSGTGGGWGYTF

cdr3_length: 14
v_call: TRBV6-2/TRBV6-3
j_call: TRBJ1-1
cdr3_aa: CASTKVVGGLDAFF

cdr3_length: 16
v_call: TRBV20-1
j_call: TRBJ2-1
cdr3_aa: CSARDYRGGPNNEQFF

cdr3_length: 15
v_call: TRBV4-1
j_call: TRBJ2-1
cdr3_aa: CASSQWQGEDNEQFF

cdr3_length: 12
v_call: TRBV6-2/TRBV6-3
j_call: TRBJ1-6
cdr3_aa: CASSEWAFNLHF

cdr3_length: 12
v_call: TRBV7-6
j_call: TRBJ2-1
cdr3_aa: CASSLFAREQFF

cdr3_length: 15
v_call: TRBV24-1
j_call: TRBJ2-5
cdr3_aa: CATSDPRQGAETQYF

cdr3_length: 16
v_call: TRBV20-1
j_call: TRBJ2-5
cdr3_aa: CSASVGLALSGETQYF

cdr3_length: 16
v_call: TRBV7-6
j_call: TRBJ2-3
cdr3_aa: CASSLEWTGGTDTQYF

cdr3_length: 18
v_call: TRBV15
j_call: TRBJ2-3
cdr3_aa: CATSREASGGYLTDTQYF

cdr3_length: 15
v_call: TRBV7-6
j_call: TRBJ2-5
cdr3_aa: CASSAPPGGRGTQYF

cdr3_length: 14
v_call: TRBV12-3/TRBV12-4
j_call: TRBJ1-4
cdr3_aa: CASSPGPVGEKLFF